Presented here are 29 T cell receptor beta chains from one specimen sequenced in a study of T cells in Graves' hyperthyroidism and ophthalmopathy. What was amplified from RNA transcripts were TCR beta CDR3 regions. The TCR CDR3 first-round RT-PCR relied on the HTBI primer set. A single record per CDR3 protein comes from TCRdb applying MiXCR to the multiplex PCR reads. This sample carries 500,000 or so distinct CDR3 sequences, 16% of them seen once, and the ten largest clones take approximately 30%. The sample taken for sequencing was blood. Receptors originate from a woman aged 30 to 39 with Graves' ophthalmopathy.

This clonotype was seen many times. The chain joins TRBV2 to TRBJ2-2; no clear D. Between the trimmed V and J ends, which lost 3 bases and 1 base, there was a span of 15 bases. This CDR3 contains 17 residues. From germline, CDR1 is SNHLY and CDR2 FYNNEI. The CDR3 sequence: CASSELPPDGNTGELFF. DNA for the CDR3: TGTGCCAGCAGTGAGCTACCCCCGGACGGGAACACCGGGGAGCTGTTTTTT.

This clonotype has a count of ten or more. The rearrangement uses TRBV28 and TRBJ2-3; D might be TRBD1 or TRBD2, each matching 6 bases. The length of the CDR3 is 15 residues. Germline V gene data show CDR1 as MDHEN and CDR2 as SYDVKM. With 5 bases removed from V and 4 bases from J, the gap between germline ends came to 16 bases. CDR3 sequence reads: CASSLRSGEADTQYF. CDR3 in DNA: TGTGCCAGCAGTCTTCGCTCAGGGGAGGCAGATACGCAGTATTTT.

Of note for this clonotype: A read error is likely, as this CDR3 ends without the conserved phenylalanine or tryptophan. The gene calls are TRBV28 and TRBJ1-5, with 9 bases that match TRBD1. In germline, CDR1 is MDHEN, CDR2 SYDVKM. This CDR3 region has 17 residues. The ends lost 1 base at V and 2 bases at J; junction bases unmatched: 6. The CDR3 coding sequence is TGTGCCAGCAGTTTATCCGGGACAGGGCTGGGCAATCAGCCCCAGCATTCT. It translates to CASSLSGTGLGNQPQHS.

The rearrangement joins TRBV27 to TRBJ2-7, with 7 nucleotides matching TRBD2. This CDR3 contains 16 residues. CDR1 MNHEY and CDR2 SMNVEV come from the germline V gene (reference sequence). J gave up 6 bases and V 4 bases, and 15 bases lay outside the gene matches. CDR3 loop: CASSSLGEGRRFEQYF. CDR3 coding DNA: TGTGCCAGCAGTTCCCTTGGGGAGGGACGGAGATTCGAGCAGTACTTC.

This clonotype has a count of ten or more. The rearrangement links TRBV7-2 to TRBJ2-3; TRBD2 aligns across 7 bases. CDR1 is SGHTA and CDR2 is FQGNSA in the germline V gene. Trimming at V came to 1 base and at J to 2 bases, leaving 9 bases not matched to a gene. CDR3 size: 17 residues. The CDR3 reads CASSLVDRLADTDTQYF. For the CDR3, the DNA is TGTGCCAGCAGCTTAGTAGACCGGCTAGCGGACACAGATACGCAGTATTTT.

The V gene is TRBV7-2, the J gene TRBJ2-1; unclear D gene. The better agreement between TRBJ2-7 and the DNA end casts doubt on the J call. CDR3 length: 12 residues. From germline, CDR1 is SGHTA and CDR2 FQGNSA. The CDR3 loop is CASSFPYNEQYF. For the CDR3, the DNA is TGTGCCAGCAGCTTCCCCTACAATGAGCAGTACTTC.

This clonotype came up many times. V and J are TRBV30 and TRBJ1-2, with D possibly matching TRBD1 (5 bases). The germline V gene has CDR1 GTSNPN and CDR2 SVGIG (reference sequence). V lost 3 bases to trimming and J lost 7 bases, with 12 bases between them. This CDR3 contains 12 residues. CDR3 coding DNA: TGTGCCTGGAGAGGTGGGGCGGTTGGCTACACCTTC. It codes for CAWRGGAVGYTF.

The sample holds many counts of this clonotype. CDR3 nucleotide sequence: TGTGCCAGCAGCATGGGACAGGGGGCAGGAACTGAAGCTTTCTTT. Amino acids: CASSMGQGAGTEAFF. The chain employs TRBV2 and TRBJ1-1, with 12 bases aligning to TRBD1. Germline loops: CDR1 SNHLY, CDR2 FYNNEI. This CDR3 contains 15 residues. V lost 6 bases to trimming and J lost 5 bases; unmatched junction nucleotides: 7.

This clonotype was counted only a few times. The chain is built from TRBV20-1 and TRBJ1-6, with 7 bases fitting TRBD1. The CDR3 sequence is 14 residues long. V lost 6 bases, J lost 11 bases, and 13 bases stayed unmatched. Germline CDR1 is DFQATT and CDR2 is SNEGSKA (reference sequence). The CDR3 nucleotides are TGCAGTGCCAGGGACGGACAGGTCAGGGCACCCCTCCACTTT. Translating it yields CSARDGQVRAPLHF.

Ten or more counts support this clonotype. The chain carries TRBV7-2 and TRBJ2-1; TRBD1 matches 9 bases. The CDR3 has 20 residues. Germline trimming cut 5 bases from V and 2 bases from J; bases unmatched to any gene: 19. The germline V gene encodes CDR1 SGHTA and CDR2 FQGNSA. DNA for the CDR3: TGTGCCAGCAGCGCACACAGGGGGCTGAGAGAGGGGGGAACCTACAATGAGCAGTTCTTC. Residues: CASSAHRGLREGGTYNEQFF.

The V and J genes are TRBV2 and TRBJ2-5, with 7 bases that match TRBD2. The CDR3 contains 16 residues. CDR1 and CDR2 from the germline V gene are SNHLY and FYNNEI. The junction had 14 bases not matched to a gene; V was cut back by 5 bases and J by 5 bases. The CDR3 sequence is CASSQGVAGAGETQYF. The CDR3 DNA is TGTGCCAGCAGTCAAGGGGTGGCGGGAGCTGGGGAGACCCAGTACTTC.

CDR3 protein: CASGGQEGREQYF. The CDR3 DNA follows: TGTGCCAGCGGGGGACAGGAGGGGAGGGAGCAGTACTTC. The chain employs TRBV25-1 and TRBJ2-7, with 8 bases that match TRBD1. V shed 8 bases and J 7 bases; nucleotides not matched to a gene: 10. The CDR3 totals 13 residues. Germline CDR1 MGHDK, CDR2 SYGVNS.

The chain carries TRBV6-2 or TRBV6-3 and TRBJ2-5, with D possibly called TRBD1 or TRBD2 (5 bases each). CDR1 is MNHEY, CDR2 SVGEGT, per germline. The CDR3 covers 15 residues. V was shortened by 5 bases and J by 4 bases, with 17 bases between the two germline ends. CDR3 amino acids: CASSPLEGPGETQYF. The DNA for the CDR3 is TGTGCCAGCAGTCCTCTAGAGGGGCCGGGAGAGACCCAGTACTTC.

This clonotype was seen many times. The chain combines TRBV20-1 with TRBJ2-7; 8 nucleotides align to TRBD1. Germline V CDR1 and CDR2: DFQATT, SNEGSKA (reference sequence). This CDR3 comprises 12 residues. V shed 6 bases and J 2 bases; nucleotides not matched to a gene: 3. The CDR3 region has the DNA TGCAGTGCCGGGACAGGTACCTACGAGCAGTACTTC. This encodes CSAGTGTYEQYF.

The rearrangement uses TRBV9 and TRBJ1-6; D may be TRBD1 (5 bases). The germline V gene encodes CDR1 SGDLS and CDR2 YYNGEE. This CDR3 has 13 amino acids. V was clipped by 7 bases and J by 4 bases, with 9 bases between them. Written as DNA, the CDR3 is TGTGCCAGCGGGGGGAGTTATAATTCACCCCTCCACTTT. Amino acid sequence: CASGGSYNSPLHF. Full variable domain (missing parts from reference TRBV9 and TRBJ1-6): DSGVTQTPKHLITATGQRVTLRCSPRSGDLSVYWYQQSLDQGLQFLIQYYNGEERAKGNILERFSAQQFPDLHSELNLSSLELGDSALYFCASGGSYNSPLHFGNGTRLTVT.

The rearrangement links TRBV10-2 to TRBJ2-2; TRBD2 matches at 10 bases. This CDR3 is built from 19 residues. With V trimmed by 2 bases and J by 7 bases, 16 bases remained unmatched. CDR1 is WSHSY, CDR2 SAAADI, per germline. CDR3 nucleotides: TGCGCCAGCAGTGAGGCGACCCCGAGCGGGAGGGGGCCCCGCGGGGAGCTGTTTTTT. This sequence encodes CASSEATPSGRGPRGELFF.

For the CDR3, the DNA is TGTGCCAGCGGGGGAGAGGAGTATTATGGCTACACCTTC. It specifies CASGGEEYYGYTF. The chain joins TRBV6-2 or TRBV6-3 to TRBJ1-2; TRBD1 might be the D (5 bases). Germline assignment: CDR1 MNHEY and CDR2 SVGEGT. CDR3 length: 13 amino acids. Trimming left V 8 bases short and J 5 bases short, with 15 bases between.

The genes are TRBV5-5 and TRBJ2-5; D is uncertain. The DNA end is more similar to TRBJ2-1, so the J call may be wrong. The germline V gene encodes CDR1 SGHKS and CDR2 YYEKEE (reference sequence). The CDR3 spans 15 residues. Written as DNA, the CDR3 is TGTGCCAGCAGCTTGCCCCGGACGGAACAAGAGACCCAGTTCTTC. This encodes CASSLPRTEQETQFF.

There are many counts of this clonotype. The V and J genes are TRBV3-1 and TRBJ1-2, with D possibly TRBD1 on 5 matching bases. The V gene's germline CDR1 is LGHDT and CDR2 YNNKEL (reference sequence). This CDR3 contains 13 residues. V lost 6 bases and J 8 bases, leaving 16 bases between the germline ends. This chain's CDR3 is CASSPVGEGGYTF. DNA of the CDR3: TGTGCCAGCAGTCCGGTGGGGGAGGGAGGCTACACCTTC.

This chain links TRBV20-1 with TRBJ2-1; no reliable D call. The CDR3 has 10 amino acids. Germline values: CDR1 DFQATT, CDR2 SNEGSKA (reference sequence). V gave up 3 bases and J gave up 7 bases, with 4 bases separating them. The CDR3 reads CSARANEQFF. The DNA of the CDR3 is TGCAGTGCTAGGGCTAATGAGCAGTTCTTC.

V and J are TRBV7-8 and TRBJ2-7, with D uncertain. This CDR3 region has 16 residues. Germline values: CDR1 SGHVS, CDR2 FQNEAQ. The germline V and J ends were trimmed by 3 bases and 0 bases, with 15 bases remaining between them. CDR3 loop: CASSFRHLRSSYEQYF. CDR3 sequence (DNA): TGTGCCAGCAGCTTTAGACACCTCCGGAGCTCCTACGAGCAGTACTTC.

This rearrangement joins TRBV7-9 to TRBJ2-1; maybe TRBD2 (5 bases). V dropped 7 bases and J dropped 7 bases, with 23 bases sitting between them. Germline CDR1 SEHNR, CDR2 FQNEAQ (reference sequence). The CDR3 contains 16 residues. The CDR3 DNA reads TGTGCCAGCACCAACCGGGGTGGGAACATCCAGAATGAGCAGTTCTTC. Translation gives CASTNRGGNIQNEQFF.

This chain links TRBV7-9 with TRBJ1-6, with 7 bases aligning to TRBD1. From germline, CDR1 is SEHNR and CDR2 FQNEAQ (reference sequence). The junction had 4 bases not matched to a gene; V was cut back by 5 bases and J by 9 bases. This CDR3 comprises 13 residues. The CDR3 region has the DNA TGTGCCAGCAGCACAGACAGGGCTTCACCCCTCCACTTT. This encodes CASSTDRASPLHF. The full variable domain, rest sourced from reference TRBV7-9 and TRBJ1-6, is DTGVSQNPRHKITKRGQNVTFRCDPISEHNRLYWYRQTLGQGPEFLTYFQNEAQLEKSRLLSDRFSAERPKGSFSTLEIQRTEQGDSAMYLCASSTDRASPLHFGNGTRLTVT.

Notes on this clonotype: This could be a read error, since a much larger clone is one nucleotide away. The rearrangement uses TRBV11-2 and TRBJ1-1; no reliable D call. Germline V CDR1 and CDR2: SGHAT, FQNNGV. This CDR3 has 13 residues. CDR3 sequence: CTSQEGMSTEAFF. For the CDR3, the DNA is TGTACCAGCCAAGAGGGAATGAGCACTGAAGCTTTCTTT. Based on the CDR3 plus reference TRBV11-2 and TRBJ1-1, the full variable domain is EAGVAQSPRYKIIEKRQSVAFWCNPISGHATLYWYQQILGQGPKLLIQFQNNGVVDDSQLPKDRFSAERLKGVDSTLKIQPAKLEDSAVYLCTSQEGMSTEAFFGQGTRLTVV.

The V call is TRBV3-1, the J call TRBJ2-1; either TRBD1 or TRBD2 may fit D (5 bases each). Germline V gene lookup returns CDR1 LGHDT and CDR2 YNNKEL (reference sequence). This CDR3 has 13 amino acids. Trimming took 4 bases from V and 6 from J, leaving 10 bases between them. CDR3 in DNA: TGTGCCAGCAGCCGGGACCGATCCAATGAGCAGTTCTTC. This codes for CASSRDRSNEQFF.

This chain uses TRBV28 with TRBJ2-1; 9 nucleotides match TRBD2. The CDR3 spans 19 residues. V shed 3 bases, J shed 0 bases, and the junction held 12 bases outside the gene matches. Germline CDR1 reads MDHEN; CDR2 reads SYDVKM. The CDR3, as DNA: TGTGCCAGCAGTTTCCCCCGGACTAGCGTTTCCAGCTCCTACAATGAGCAGTTCTTC. Its translation: CASSFPRTSVSSSYNEQFF.

This clonotype appeared many times. This chain links TRBV11-1 with TRBJ2-7; TRBD1 matches at 9 bases. The CDR3 has 18 amino acids. The V gene end was trimmed by 4 bases and the J gene end by 2 bases; junction bases not matched to a gene: 15. Germline V gene lookup returns CDR1 SGHAT and CDR2 FQDESV (reference sequence). CDR3 loop: CASSSYKPGQGRAYEQYF. The DNA for the CDR3 is TGTGCCAGCAGCTCGTATAAACCGGGACAGGGAAGGGCCTACGAGCAGTACTTC.

This clonotype came up many times. This rearrangement joins TRBV7-6 to TRBJ2-7; 9 bases line up with TRBD2. Germline CDR1 SGHVS, CDR2 FNYEAQ. The CDR3 has 17 amino acids. Trimming took 0 bases from V and 1 from J; bases not matched to a gene: 7. CDR3 coding DNA: TGTGCCAGCAGCTTAGCGCGGGCGGCGGGAGGGTCCTACGAGCAGTACTTC. This encodes CASSLARAAGGSYEQYF.

This clonotype was detected only a few times. This rearrangement joins TRBV7-8 to TRBJ2-7; D uncertain. The CDR3 contains 15 residues. Trimming took off 5 bases at V and 4 bases at J, with 18 bases between the two ends. CDR1 and CDR2 (germline): SGHVS, FQNEAQ. CDR3 DNA sequence: TGTGCCAGCAGCCCCGACACCGCCTTAAAATACGAGCAGTACTTC. This gives the protein CASSPDTALKYEQYF. Using reference TRBV7-8 and TRBJ2-7 for the parts outside the CDR3, the full variable domain is GAGVSQSPRYKVAKRGQDVALRCDPISGHVSLFWYQQALGQGPEFLTYFQNEAQLDKSGLPSDRFFAERPEGSVSTLKIQRTQQEDSAVYLCASSPDTALKYEQYFGPGTRLTVT.